Listed here is a single T cell receptor (beta chain). Its antigen is still unknown. Library preparation (for TCRbeta) was performed with unique molecular identifiers. TCRdb itself ran the PCR reads through MiXCR, one entry per CDR3 protein. Here the sample spans around 450,000 distinct CDR3 sequences, around 15% being singletons. These data come from a study of T-cell reconstitution after alpha-beta-depleted transplantation in children. General study findings and limits: Surviving recipient T cells and thymic progenitors accounted for the high day-60 TCRbeta diversity observed in some patients. Most T-cell counts and diversity one year after the transplant came from T cells that were newly produced. Where alpha-beta T cells came from about two months after transplant was reportedly several hundred expanded graft clones.

This CDR3 comprises 16 residues. The ends lost 2 bases at V and 4 bases at J; junction bases unmatched: 11. The germline V gene has CDR1 LNHNV and CDR2 YYDKDF (reference sequence). The input for sequencing was PBMCs, mostly from graft donor cells, taken 360 days after TCRalphabeta/CD19-depleted stem cell transplant. This rearrangement joins TRBV15 to TRBJ2-7; 7 bases map to TRBD2. This TCR derives from a boy under three years old who had a stem cell transplant for Wiskott-Aldrich syndrome, so the T cells may come from the graft donor. The CDR3 region has the DNA TGTGCCACCAGCAGATGGGCGGCGGGAGCGGTTTACGAGCAGTACTTC. As protein: CATSRWAAGAVYEQYF.